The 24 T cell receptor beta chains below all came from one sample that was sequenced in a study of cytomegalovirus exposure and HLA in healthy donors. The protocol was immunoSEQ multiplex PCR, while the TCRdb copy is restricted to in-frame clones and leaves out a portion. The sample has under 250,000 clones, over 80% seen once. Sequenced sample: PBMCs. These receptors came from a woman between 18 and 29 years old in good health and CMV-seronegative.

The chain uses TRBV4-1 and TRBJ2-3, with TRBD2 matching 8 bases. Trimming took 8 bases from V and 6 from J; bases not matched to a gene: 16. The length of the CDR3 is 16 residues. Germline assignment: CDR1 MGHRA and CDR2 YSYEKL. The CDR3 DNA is TGCGCCAGCGGGCAGGGCCTCGCGGGAGGCAGGGATACGCAGTATTTT. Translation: CASGQGLAGGRDTQYF.

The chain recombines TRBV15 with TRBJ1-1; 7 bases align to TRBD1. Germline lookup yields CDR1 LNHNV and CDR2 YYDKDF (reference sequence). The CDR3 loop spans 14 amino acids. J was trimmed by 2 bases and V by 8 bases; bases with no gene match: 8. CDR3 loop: CATGQGVFNTEAFF. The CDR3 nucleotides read TGTGCCACCGGCCAGGGGGTTTTCAACACTGAAGCTTTCTTT.

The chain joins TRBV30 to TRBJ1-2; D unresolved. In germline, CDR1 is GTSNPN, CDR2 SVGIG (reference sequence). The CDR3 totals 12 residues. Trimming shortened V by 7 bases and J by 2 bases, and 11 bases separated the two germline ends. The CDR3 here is CASPWHNYGYTF. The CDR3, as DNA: TGTGCCTCCCCCTGGCACAACTATGGCTACACCTTC.

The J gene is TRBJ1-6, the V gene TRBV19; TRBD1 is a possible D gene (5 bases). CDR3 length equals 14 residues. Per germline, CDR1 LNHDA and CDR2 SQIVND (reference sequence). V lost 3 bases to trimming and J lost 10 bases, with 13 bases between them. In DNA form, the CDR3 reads TGTGCCAGTAGTATGGGGACTGCCAAATCACCCCTCCACTTT. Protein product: CASSMGTAKSPLHF.

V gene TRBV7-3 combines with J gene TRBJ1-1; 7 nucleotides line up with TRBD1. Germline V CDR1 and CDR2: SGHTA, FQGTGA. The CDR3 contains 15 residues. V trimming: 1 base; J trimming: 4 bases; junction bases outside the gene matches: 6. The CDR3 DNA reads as TGTGCCAGCAGCTTAAGCTCAGGGGGATTCACTGAAGCTTTCTTT. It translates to CASSLSSGGFTEAFF. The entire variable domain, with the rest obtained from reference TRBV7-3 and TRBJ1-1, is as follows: GAGVSQTPSNKVTEKGKYVELRCDPISGHTALYWYRQSLGQGPEFLIYFQGTGAADDSGLPNDRFFAVRPEGSVSTLKIQRTERGDSAVYLCASSLSSGGFTEAFFGQGTRLTVV.

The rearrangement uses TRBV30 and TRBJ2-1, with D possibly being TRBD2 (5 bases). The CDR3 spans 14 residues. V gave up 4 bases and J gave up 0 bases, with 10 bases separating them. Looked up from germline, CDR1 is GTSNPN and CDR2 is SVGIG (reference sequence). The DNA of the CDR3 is TGTGCCTGGAACACTGGGAGCTCCTACAATGAGCAGTTCTTC. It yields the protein CAWNTGSSYNEQFF. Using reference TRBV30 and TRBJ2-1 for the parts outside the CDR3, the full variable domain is SQTIHQWPATLVQPVGSPLSLECTVEGTSNPNLYWYRQAAGRGLQLLFYSVGIGQISSEVPQNLSASRPQDRQFILSSKKLLLSDSGFYLCAWNTGSSYNEQFFGPGTRLTVL.

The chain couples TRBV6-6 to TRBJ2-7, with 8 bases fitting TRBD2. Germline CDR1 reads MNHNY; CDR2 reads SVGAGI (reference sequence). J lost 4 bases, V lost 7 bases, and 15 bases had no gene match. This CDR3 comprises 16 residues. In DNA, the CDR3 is TGTGCCAGCATGGGAGGGGGGAGAGCGGGAGCGTACGAGCAGTACTTC. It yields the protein CASMGGGRAGAYEQYF.

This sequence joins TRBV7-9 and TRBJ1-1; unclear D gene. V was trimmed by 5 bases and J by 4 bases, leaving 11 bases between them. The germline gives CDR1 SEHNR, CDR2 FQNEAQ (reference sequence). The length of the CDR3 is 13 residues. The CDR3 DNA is TGTGCCAGCAGCCCCGGGAGACTCACTGAAGCTTTCTTT. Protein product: CASSPGRLTEAFF.

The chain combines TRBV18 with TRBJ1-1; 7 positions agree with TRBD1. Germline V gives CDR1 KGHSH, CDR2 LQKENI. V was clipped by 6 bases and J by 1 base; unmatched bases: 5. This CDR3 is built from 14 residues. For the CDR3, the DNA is TGTGCCAGCTCCGAGGGGGCGACGAACACTGAAGCTTTCTTT. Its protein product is CASSEGATNTEAFF.

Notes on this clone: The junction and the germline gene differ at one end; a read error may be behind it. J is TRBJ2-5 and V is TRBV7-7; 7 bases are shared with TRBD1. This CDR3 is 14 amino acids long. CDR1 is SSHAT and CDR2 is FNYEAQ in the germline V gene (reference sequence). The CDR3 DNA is TGTGCTAGCAGCTCGACAGGGATCCAAGAGACCCAGTACTTC. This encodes CASSSTGIQETQYF.

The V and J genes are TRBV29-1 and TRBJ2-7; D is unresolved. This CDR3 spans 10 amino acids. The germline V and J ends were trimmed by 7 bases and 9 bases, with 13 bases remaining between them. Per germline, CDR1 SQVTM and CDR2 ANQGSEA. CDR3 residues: CSAAQERQYF. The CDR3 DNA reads TGCAGCGCCGCCCAGGAAAGGCAGTACTTC.

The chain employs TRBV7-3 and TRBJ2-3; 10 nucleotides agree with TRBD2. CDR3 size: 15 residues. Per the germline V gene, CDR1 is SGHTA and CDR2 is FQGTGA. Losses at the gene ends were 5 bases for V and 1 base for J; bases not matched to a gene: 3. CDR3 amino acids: CASSQLAGGTDTQYF. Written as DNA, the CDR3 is TGTGCCAGCAGCCAGCTAGCGGGGGGCACAGATACGCAGTATTTT.

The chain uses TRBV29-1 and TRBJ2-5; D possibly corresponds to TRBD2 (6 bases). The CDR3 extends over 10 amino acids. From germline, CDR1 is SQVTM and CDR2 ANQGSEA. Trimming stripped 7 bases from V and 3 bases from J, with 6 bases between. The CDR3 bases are TGCAGCGCGGGAGAAGAGACCCAGTACTTC. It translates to CSAGEETQYF.

The CDR3 coding sequence is TGTGCCAGCAGCTTACCTAGCGGGAGAGCCGATACGCAGTATTTT. This gives the protein CASSLPSGRADTQYF. This chain links TRBV7-9 with TRBJ2-3; 10 bases fit TRBD2. Germline assignment: CDR1 SEHNR and CDR2 FQNEAQ (reference sequence). V lost 2 bases and J lost 6; bases outside the gene matches: 5. CDR3 length: 15 residues. The whole variable domain, remainder taken from reference TRBV7-9 and TRBJ2-3, is DTGVSQNPRHKITKRGQNVTFRCDPISEHNRLYWYRQTLGQGPEFLTYFQNEAQLEKSRLLSDRFSAERPKGSFSTLEIQRTEQGDSAMYLCASSLPSGRADTQYFGPGTRLTVL.

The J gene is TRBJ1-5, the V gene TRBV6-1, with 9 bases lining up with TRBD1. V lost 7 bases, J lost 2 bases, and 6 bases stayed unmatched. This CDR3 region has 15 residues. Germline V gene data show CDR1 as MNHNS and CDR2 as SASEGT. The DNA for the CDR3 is TGTGCCAGCATTCGACAGGGGGTCGGCAATCAGCCCCAGCATTTT. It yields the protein CASIRQGVGNQPQHF.

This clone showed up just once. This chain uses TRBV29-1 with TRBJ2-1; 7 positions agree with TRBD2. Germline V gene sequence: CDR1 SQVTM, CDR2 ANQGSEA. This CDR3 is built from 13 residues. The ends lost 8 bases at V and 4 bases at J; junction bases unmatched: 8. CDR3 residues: CSSSSGVYNEQFF. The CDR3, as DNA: TGCAGCTCCTCGAGCGGGGTTTACAATGAGCAGTTCTTC.

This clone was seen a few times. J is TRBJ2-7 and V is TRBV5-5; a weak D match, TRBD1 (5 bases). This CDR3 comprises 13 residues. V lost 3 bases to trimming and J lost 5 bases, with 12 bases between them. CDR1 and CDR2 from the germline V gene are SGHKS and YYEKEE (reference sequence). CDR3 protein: CASSWQGPDEQYF. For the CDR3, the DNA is TGTGCCAGCAGCTGGCAGGGTCCCGACGAGCAGTACTTC.

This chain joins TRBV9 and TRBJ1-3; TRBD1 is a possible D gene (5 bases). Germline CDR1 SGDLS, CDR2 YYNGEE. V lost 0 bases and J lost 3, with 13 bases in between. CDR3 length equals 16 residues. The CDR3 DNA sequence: TGTGCCAGCAGCGTAGCTACGGGGGGTCTTGGAAACACCATATATTTT. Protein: CASSVATGGLGNTIYF.

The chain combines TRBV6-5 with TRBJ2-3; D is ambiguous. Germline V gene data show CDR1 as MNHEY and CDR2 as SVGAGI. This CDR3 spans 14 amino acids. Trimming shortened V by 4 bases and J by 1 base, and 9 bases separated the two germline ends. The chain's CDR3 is CASSLTRGTDTQYF. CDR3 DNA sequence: TGTGCCAGCAGTTTGACCCGGGGCACAGATACGCAGTATTTT.

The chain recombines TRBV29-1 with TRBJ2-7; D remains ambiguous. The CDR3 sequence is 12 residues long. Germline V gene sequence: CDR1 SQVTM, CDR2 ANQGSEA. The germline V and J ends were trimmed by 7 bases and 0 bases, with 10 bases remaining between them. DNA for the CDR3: TGCAGCGCGAATGATAGCTCCTACGAGCAGTACTTC. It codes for CSANDSSYEQYF.

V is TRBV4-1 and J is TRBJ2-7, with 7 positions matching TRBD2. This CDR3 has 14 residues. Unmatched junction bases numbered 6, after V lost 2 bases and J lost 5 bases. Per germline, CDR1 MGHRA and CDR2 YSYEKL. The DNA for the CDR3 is TGCGCCAGCAGCCAACCGGGGGGAGGGAACGAGCAGTACTTC. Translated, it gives CASSQPGGGNEQYF.

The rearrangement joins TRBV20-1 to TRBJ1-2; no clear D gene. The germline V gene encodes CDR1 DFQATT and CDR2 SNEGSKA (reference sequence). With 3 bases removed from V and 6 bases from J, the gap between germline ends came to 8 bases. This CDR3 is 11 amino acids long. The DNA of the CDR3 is TGCAGTGCTAGGTCCGTTCATGGCTACACCTTC. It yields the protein CSARSVHGYTF.

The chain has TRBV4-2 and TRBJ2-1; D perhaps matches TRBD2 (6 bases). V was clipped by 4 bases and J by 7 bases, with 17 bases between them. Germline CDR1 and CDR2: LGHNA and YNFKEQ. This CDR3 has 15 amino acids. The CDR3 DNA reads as TGTGCCAGCAGCCTGTCGCGGGGCCTCGGGAATGAGCAGTTCTTC. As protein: CASSLSRGLGNEQFF.

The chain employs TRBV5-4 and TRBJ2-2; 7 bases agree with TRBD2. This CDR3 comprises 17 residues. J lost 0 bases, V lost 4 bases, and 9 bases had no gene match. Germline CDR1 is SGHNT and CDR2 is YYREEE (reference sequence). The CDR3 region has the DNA TGTGCCAGCAGCCCTCAGCCTAGCGGCCCGAACACCGGGGAGCTGTTTTTT. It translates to CASSPQPSGPNTGELFF.